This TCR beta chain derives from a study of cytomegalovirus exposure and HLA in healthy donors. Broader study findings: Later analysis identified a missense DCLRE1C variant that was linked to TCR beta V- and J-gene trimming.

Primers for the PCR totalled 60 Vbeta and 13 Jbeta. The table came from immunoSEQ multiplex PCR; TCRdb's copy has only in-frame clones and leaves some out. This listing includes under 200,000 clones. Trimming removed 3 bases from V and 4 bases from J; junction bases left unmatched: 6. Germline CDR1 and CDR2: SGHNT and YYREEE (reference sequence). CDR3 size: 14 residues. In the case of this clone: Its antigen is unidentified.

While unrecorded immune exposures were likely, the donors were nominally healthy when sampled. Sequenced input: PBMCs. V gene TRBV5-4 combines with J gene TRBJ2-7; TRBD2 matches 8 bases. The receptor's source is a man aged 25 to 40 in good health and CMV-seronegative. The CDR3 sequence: CASSSGTSRYEQYF. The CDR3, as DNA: TGTGCCAGCAGCTCAGGGACTAGTAGGTACGAGCAGTACTTC.